This entry lists 19 T cell receptor beta chains sequenced from one sample in a study of blood T cell repertoires in COVID-19. TCRdb's table, derived via immunoSEQ multiplex PCR, lists solely in-frame clones and lacks some. Here the sample spans approximately 360,000 clones, less than 90% being singletons. The sequenced sample consisted of PBMCs or T cells enriched from blood (not recorded which). These receptors were collected from a woman aged 50 to 60 who had recovered from COVID-19.

This clone was picked up a small number of times. V and J are TRBV3-1 (or the pseudogene TRBV3-2) and TRBJ1-4, with D unclear. The V gene's germline CDR1 is LGHDT and CDR2 YNNKEL (reference sequence). The V end was cut by 6 bases, the J end by 5 bases, with 19 bases between. This CDR3 region has 16 residues. The chain's CDR3 is CASSLKGAGKNEKLFF. For the CDR3, the DNA is TGTGCCAGCAGTCTCAAGGGAGCAGGCAAAAATGAAAAACTGTTTTTT.

The chain uses TRBV19 and TRBJ1-5; D unresolved. This CDR3 is built from 13 residues. Trimming took off 6 bases at V and 4 bases at J, with 10 bases between the two ends. CDR1 and CDR2 from the germline V gene are LNHDA and SQIVND (reference sequence). The chain's CDR3 is CASRRSGNQPQHF. The CDR3 DNA is TGTGCCAGTAGGAGAAGCGGTAATCAGCCCCAGCATTTT.

The chain has TRBV7-8 and TRBJ2-7, with TRBD2 identical over 7 bases. CDR1 and CDR2 (germline): SGHVS, FQNEAQ. The V and J ends lost 3 bases and 1 base, in that order; junction bases with no gene match: 3. This CDR3 region has 14 residues. The CDR3 nucleotides read TGTGCCAGCAGCTTCAGCGGGAATTCCTACGAGCAGTACTTC. Translated, it gives CASSFSGNSYEQYF. Complete variable domain (other parts from reference TRBV7-8 and TRBJ2-7): GAGVSQSPRYKVAKRGQDVALRCDPISGHVSLFWYQQALGQGPEFLTYFQNEAQLDKSGLPSDRFFAERPEGSVSTLKIQRTQQEDSAVYLCASSFSGNSYEQYFGPGTRLTVT.

V and J are TRBV5-1 and TRBJ2-5; D ambiguous. Germline CDR1 reads SGHRS; CDR2 reads YFSETQ. The CDR3 is 13 amino acids. The ends were cut back, 2 bases at V and 3 bases at J, with 8 bases in the middle. Here the CDR3 reads CASSLVVKETQYF. Here the CDR3 DNA reads TGCGCCAGCAGCTTAGTAGTAAAAGAGACCCAGTACTTC. Full variable domain (rest looked up from reference TRBV5-1 and TRBJ2-5): KAGVTQTPRYLIKTRGQQVTLSCSPISGHRSVSWYQQTPGQGLQFLFEYFSETQRNKGNFPGRFSGRQFSNSRSEMNVSTLELGDSALYLCASSLVVKETQYFGPGTRLLVL.

The chain recombines TRBV3-1 (or the pseudogene TRBV3-2) with TRBJ2-3; possibly TRBD2 for D (5 bases). CDR3 length: 15 amino acids. Germline V gene sequence: CDR1 LGHDT, CDR2 YNNKEL (reference sequence). The ends were cut back, 4 bases at V and 0 bases at J, with 11 bases in the middle. The CDR3 here is CASSRRGKSTDTQYF. CDR3 nucleotide sequence: TGTGCCAGCAGCCGCCGGGGAAAAAGCACAGATACGCAGTATTTT.

V is TRBV6-1 and J is TRBJ1-5, with 8 bases identical to TRBD1. CDR3 size: 17 residues. Germline V gives CDR1 MNHNS, CDR2 SASEGT. V trimming: 3 bases; J trimming: 2 bases; junction bases outside the gene matches: 9. CDR3 region: CASSDPGGGGGNQPQHF. CDR3 DNA: TGTGCCAGCAGTGACCCAGGGGGCGGGGGGGGCAATCAGCCCCAGCATTTT.

The rearrangement uses TRBV19 and TRBJ1-2, with D uncertain. The CDR3 extends over 11 amino acids. Trimming left V 6 bases short and J 7 bases short, with 9 bases between. Looked up from germline, CDR1 is LNHDA and CDR2 is SQIVND (reference sequence). The CDR3 loop reads CASRQDFGYTF. The CDR3 region has the DNA TGTGCCAGTAGGCAGGACTTTGGCTACACCTTC.

This chain connects TRBV13 to TRBJ1-6; D call uncertain. The ends were cut back, 3 bases at V and 9 bases at J, with 6 bases in the middle. CDR3 length: 12 amino acids. From germline, CDR1 is PRHDT and CDR2 FYEKMQ (reference sequence). The CDR3, as DNA: TGTGCCAGCAGCTTTTTAGTTTCACCCCTCCACTTT. It specifies CASSFLVSPLHF. Looking up the rest from reference TRBV13 and TRBJ1-6 gives the full variable domain: AAGVIQSPRHLIKEKRETATLKCYPIPRHDTVYWYQQGPGQDPQFLISFYEKMQSDKGSIPDRFSAQQFSDYHSELNMSSLELGDSALYFCASSFLVSPLHFGNGTRLTVT.

The V and J genes are TRBV5-1 and TRBJ1-1, with D possibly matching TRBD1 (5 bases). The CDR3 consists of 14 residues. CDR1 and CDR2 (germline): SGHRS, YFSETQ. V was shortened by 6 bases and J by 1 base, with 13 bases between the two germline ends. The CDR3 DNA sequence: TGCGCCAGCAAGGAGCGACAGCCGAACACTGAAGCTTTCTTT. Protein: CASKERQPNTEAFF.

The chain links TRBV7-2 to TRBJ1-5; 7 nucleotides align to TRBD1. V gave up 3 bases and J gave up 2 bases; unmatched junction bases: 4. The length of the CDR3 is 15 residues. Germline loops: CDR1 SGHTA, CDR2 FQGNSA. DNA of the CDR3: TGTGCCAGCAGCTTGGCGGGACAGCGCAATCAGCCCCAGCATTTT. Translating it yields CASSLAGQRNQPQHF.

The V call is TRBV6-6, the J call TRBJ1-2; TRBD1 agrees at 10 bases. Germline CDR1 reads MNHNY; CDR2 reads SVGAGI (reference sequence). The CDR3 consists of 16 residues. The V and J ends lost 3 bases and 8 bases, in that order; junction bases with no gene match: 12. The DNA for the CDR3 is TGTGCCAGCAGTTATCAGGACTTGACAGGGGGCAAAGGCTACACCTTC. Translating gives CASSYQDLTGGKGYTF.

Here the CDR3 DNA reads TGTGCCAGCAGCTTGGTTCCGACAGGGGGCACCTATGGCTACACCTTC. This encodes CASSLVPTGGTYGYTF. The chain uses TRBV5-5 and TRBJ1-2; TRBD1 matches at 10 bases. V lost 0 bases to trimming and J lost 4 bases; unmatched junction nucleotides: 6. The CDR3 consists of 16 residues. The germline gives CDR1 SGHKS, CDR2 YYEKEE (reference sequence). Full variable domain (rest looked up from reference TRBV5-5 and TRBJ1-2): DAGVTQSPTHLIKTRGQQVTLRCSPISGHKSVSWYQQVLGQGPQFIFQYYEKEERGRGNFPDRFSARQFPNYSSELNVNALLLGDSALYLCASSLVPTGGTYGYTFGSGTRLTVV.

The rearrangement uses TRBV6-2 or TRBV6-3 and TRBJ2-7; 11 bases agree with TRBD2. The J segment lost 1 base and the V segment lost 2 bases, leaving 4 bases of the junction unmatched. Germline CDR1 reads MNHEY; CDR2 reads SVGEGT. The CDR3 has 16 residues. The CDR3 coding sequence is TGTGCCAGCAGTTACACCACTAGCGGGAGTTCCTACGAGCAGTACTTC. Protein sequence: CASSYTTSGSSYEQYF.

This chain links TRBV28 with TRBJ1-1; possible D gene TRBD1, 6 bases. CDR1 is MDHEN and CDR2 is SYDVKM in the germline V gene. The V and J ends lost 5 bases and 0 bases respectively, with 13 bases between them. The CDR3 is 15 residues long. CDR3 sequence (DNA): TGTGCCAGCAGTGCTGGGGGCTTGATGAACACTGAAGCTTTCTTT. The encoded protein is CASSAGGLMNTEAFF.

This chain connects TRBV4-3 to TRBJ1-1, with D perhaps TRBD1 (5 bases). The CDR3 contains 16 residues. Germline V CDR1 and CDR2: LGHNA, YSLEER. The V and J ends lost 5 bases and 0 bases respectively, with 16 bases between them. CDR3 amino acids: CASSNNPAGVNTEAFF. The CDR3 DNA is TGCGCCAGCAGCAATAATCCGGCGGGGGTGAACACTGAAGCTTTCTTT.

The chain is built from TRBV15 and TRBJ1-2; perhaps TRBD1 as D (5 bases). Germline CDR1 is LNHNV and CDR2 is YYDKDF (reference sequence). V was cut by 5 bases and J by 8 bases, with 18 bases left in between. The CDR3 has 14 residues. In DNA, the CDR3 is TGTGCCACCAGCCCAGGGTGGACCATTGCCGGCTACACCTTC. It codes for CATSPGWTIAGYTF.

The rearrangement uses TRBV6-2 or TRBV6-3 and TRBJ1-1, with TRBD1 matching over 9 bases. The germline gives CDR1 MNHEY, CDR2 SVGEGT. V lost 4 bases, J lost 5 bases, and 5 bases stayed unmatched. The CDR3 loop spans 14 amino acids. CDR3 residues: CASSWGQGMTEAFF. CDR3 coding DNA: TGTGCCAGCAGTTGGGGACAGGGTATGACTGAAGCTTTCTTT.

The chain combines TRBV7-9 with TRBJ2-1; D perhaps matches TRBD2 (6 bases). V was clipped by 2 bases and J by 3 bases, with 17 bases between them. The CDR3 covers 17 residues. In germline, CDR1 is SEHNR, CDR2 FQNEAQ (reference sequence). As DNA, the CDR3 is TGTGCCAGCAGCTTATCGGAACGTGGGGGGAGCTACAATGAGCAGTTCTTC. It encodes CASSLSERGGSYNEQFF.

This clone showed up just a few times. The chain combines TRBV7-9 with TRBJ1-1; tentatively, D is TRBD1 (6 bases). The CDR3 extends over 12 amino acids. Germline loops: CDR1 SEHNR, CDR2 FQNEAQ (reference sequence). This chain's CDR3 is CANGTPNTEAFF. CDR3 nucleotides: TGTGCGAACGGGACACCGAACACTGAAGCTTTCTTT.